The 16 T cell receptor beta chains below all came from one sample that was sequenced in a study of cytomegalovirus exposure and HLA in healthy donors. This PCR relied on a set of 60 Vbeta primers and 13 Jbeta primers. TCRdb's table, derived via immunoSEQ multiplex PCR, lists solely in-frame clones and lacks some. The table has approximately 120,000 clones, roughly 85% seen once; the top ten hold 15% to 20%. The material sequenced was PBMCs. All receptors come from a man between 18 and 29 years old in good health and CMV-seropositive.

This chain joins TRBV7-9 and TRBJ2-3, with D possibly being TRBD2 (7 bases). There are 18 residues in the CDR3. CDR1 and CDR2 (germline): SEHNR, FQNEAQ (reference sequence). V gave up 2 bases and J gave up 0 bases, with 18 bases separating them. CDR3: CASSLRGAGGGSTDTQYF. Here the CDR3 DNA reads TGTGCCAGCAGCTTACGGGGGGCTGGAGGGGGAAGCACAGATACGCAGTATTTT.

The V call is TRBV7-9, the J call TRBJ1-2; a possible D gene is TRBD1 (6 bases). Germline CDR1 is SEHNR and CDR2 is FQNEAQ (reference sequence). The CDR3 length is 12 residues. CDR3 DNA sequence: TGTGTCTGGGGGCAAACTAACTATGGCTACACCTTC. It yields the protein CVWGQTNYGYTF.

The CDR3: CASSESIGQGGNEQYF. The CDR3 DNA is TGCGCCAGCAGTGAGTCGATCGGGCAGGGAGGGAACGAGCAGTACTTC. V is TRBV10-1 and J is TRBJ2-7, with 7 positions matching TRBD2. This CDR3 is 16 amino acids long. Germline-derived CDR1 and CDR2 are WNHNN and SYGVQD (reference sequence). V shed 0 bases, J shed 5 bases, and the junction held 10 bases outside the gene matches.

This rearrangement joins TRBV19 to TRBJ2-7; D is undetermined. Trimming removed 2 bases at V and 0 bases at J, with 8 bases between. CDR3 length: 14 residues. Germline V lookup: CDR1 LNHDA, CDR2 SQIVND (reference sequence). In nucleotides, the CDR3 is TGTGCCAGTAGTATAAGTGAGAGCTCCTACGAGCAGTACTTC. This gives the protein CASSISESSYEQYF.

The rearrangement links TRBV6-1 to TRBJ2-1, with 7 bases fitting TRBD1. Germline CDR1 is MNHNS and CDR2 is SASEGT. The CDR3 has 15 amino acids. Trimming cost V 6 bases and J 0 bases; bases outside gene matches: 5. As DNA, the CDR3 is TGTGCCAGCAGGCCGGGACAGAGCTCCTACAATGAGCAGTTCTTC. Protein: CASRPGQSSYNEQFF.

This clone was seen repeatedly, ten times or more. The chain joins TRBV6-6 to TRBJ2-7; 7 positions match TRBD1. CDR1 is MNHNY, CDR2 SVGAGI, per germline (reference sequence). The CDR3 runs to 14 residues. V lost 4 bases and J lost 4; bases outside the gene matches: 7. In DNA, the CDR3 is TGTGCCAGCAGTTGGACAGGACCCCCTTACGAGCAGTACTTC. This gives the protein CASSWTGPPYEQYF.

The chain carries TRBV27 and TRBJ2-3; 10 nucleotides line up with TRBD2. This CDR3 has 18 residues. Germline loops: CDR1 MNHEY, CDR2 SMNVEV (reference sequence). J gave up 6 bases and V 5 bases, and 17 bases lay outside the gene matches. The chain's CDR3 is CASSQFHQSGGALDTQYF. Written as DNA, the CDR3 is TGTGCCAGCAGTCAATTCCATCAGAGCGGGGGGGCCTTGGATACGCAGTATTTT.

V gene TRBV6-1 combines with J gene TRBJ1-1; D might be TRBD1 (5 bases). The CDR3 is 15 residues long. Between the trimmed V and J ends, which lost 1 base and 2 bases, there was a span of 11 bases. Per germline, CDR1 MNHNS and CDR2 SASEGT. The CDR3 sequence: CASSEDGGRNTEAFF. The CDR3 bases are TGTGCCAGCAGTGAAGACGGGGGTCGAAACACTGAAGCTTTCTTT.

This clone has just a few counts. The chain has TRBV6-5 and TRBJ1-3; 8 positions match TRBD1. Germline trimming cut 6 bases from V and 8 bases from J; bases unmatched to any gene: 6. CDR1 is MNHEY, CDR2 SVGAGI, per germline. This CDR3 region has 13 residues. The DNA of the CDR3 is TGTGCCAGCAGGAGGACAGGGCGGGACACCATATATTTT. Its protein product is CASRRTGRDTIYF.

The V and J genes are TRBV28 and TRBJ2-1, with D possibly matching TRBD1 (6 bases). The germline gives CDR1 MDHEN, CDR2 SYDVKM. Trimming removed 5 bases from V and 4 bases from J, with 9 bases in between. This CDR3 is built from 13 residues. Written as DNA, the CDR3 is TGTGCCAGCAGTCAGGGGTCGTACAATGAGCAGTTCTTC. It encodes CASSQGSYNEQFF.

This chain connects TRBV19 to TRBJ1-2, with a tentative D call TRBD1 (6 bases). The germline V and J ends were trimmed by 3 bases and 3 bases, with 11 bases remaining between them. The V gene's germline CDR1 is LNHDA and CDR2 SQIVND (reference sequence). CDR3 length: 14 residues. In DNA, the CDR3 is TGTGCCAGTAGTATGACAGGCGATGACTATGGCTACACCTTC. Residues: CASSMTGDDYGYTF.

This chain uses TRBV19 with TRBJ1-6; a possible D gene is TRBD1 (5 bases). The CDR3 length is 18 residues. Germline V gene lookup returns CDR1 LNHDA and CDR2 SQIVND (reference sequence). Trimming took off 6 bases at V and 0 bases at J, with 18 bases between the two ends. The CDR3 spells CASSTRPQGGSYNSPLHF. The CDR3 DNA is TGTGCCAGTAGCACCCGCCCCCAGGGTGGCTCCTATAATTCACCCCTCCACTTT.

The chain employs TRBV27 and TRBJ2-3; 7 bases are a match to TRBD2. CDR1 and CDR2 (germline): MNHEY, SMNVEV (reference sequence). CDR3 size: 17 residues. V lost 2 bases to trimming and J lost 1 base; unmatched junction nucleotides: 9. The CDR3 bases are TGTGCCAGCAGTTTAGGATCTTGGGGGGGTGGCACAGATACGCAGTATTTT. It yields the protein CASSLGSWGGGTDTQYF.

This sequence joins TRBV4-1 and TRBJ1-5; the D gene is possibly TRBD1 (6 bases). Germline V CDR1 and CDR2: MGHRA, YSYEKL. There are 16 residues in the CDR3. Trimming took off 4 bases at V and 5 bases at J, with 18 bases between the two ends. This CDR3 reads CASSLNPGQPYQPQHF. The CDR3 bases are TGCGCCAGCAGCCTCAATCCAGGACAGCCCTATCAGCCCCAGCATTTT.

This chain uses TRBV6-6 with TRBJ1-4, with D possibly TRBD1 on 6 matching bases. CDR3 length: 13 amino acids. Per germline, CDR1 MNHNY and CDR2 SVGAGI (reference sequence). V gave up 10 bases and J gave up 4 bases, with 13 bases separating them. The CDR3 sequence is CAIKDSLNEKLFF. The CDR3 nucleotides are TGTGCCATCAAGGACAGCCTTAATGAAAAACTGTTTTTT.

The V call is TRBV7-9, the J call TRBJ1-1, with D perhaps TRBD1 (6 bases). Germline assignment: CDR1 SEHNR and CDR2 FQNEAQ (reference sequence). Trimming shortened V by 4 bases and J by 0 bases, and 12 bases separated the two germline ends. The CDR3 covers 15 residues. The CDR3 DNA follows: TGTGCCAGCAGCTCCCCACAGGGAATGAACACTGAAGCTTTCTTT. Translated, it gives CASSSPQGMNTEAFF.